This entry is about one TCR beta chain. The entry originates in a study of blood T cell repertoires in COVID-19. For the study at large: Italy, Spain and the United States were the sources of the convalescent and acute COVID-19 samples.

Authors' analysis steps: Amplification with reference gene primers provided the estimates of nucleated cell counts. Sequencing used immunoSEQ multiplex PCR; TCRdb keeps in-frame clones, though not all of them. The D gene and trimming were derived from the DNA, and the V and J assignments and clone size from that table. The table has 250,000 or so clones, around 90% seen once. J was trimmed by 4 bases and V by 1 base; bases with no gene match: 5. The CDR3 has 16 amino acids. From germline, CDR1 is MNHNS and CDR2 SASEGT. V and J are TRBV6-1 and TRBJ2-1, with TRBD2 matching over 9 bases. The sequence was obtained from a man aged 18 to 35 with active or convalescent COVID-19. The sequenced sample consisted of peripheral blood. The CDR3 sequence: CASSEGSGGLYNEQFF. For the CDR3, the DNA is TGTGCCAGCAGTGAAGGTAGCGGGGGACTTTACAATGAGCAGTTCTTC.